This T cell receptor beta chain emerged from a study of blood T cell repertoires in COVID-19. Study as a whole: Spain, Italy and the United States supplied samples that represented acute and convalescent COVID-19.

Germline CDR1 is MNHEY and CDR2 is SVGAGI. The CDR3 runs 15 residues. V lost 6 bases and J 8 bases, leaving 22 bases between the germline ends. Source study methods: Estimation of nucleated cell counts relied on the amplification of reference gene primers. Produced via immunoSEQ multiplex PCR; TCRdb's table is partial and in-frame only. V and J calls plus clone size are reproduced from that table; the DNA served to infer D and trimming. Of some 160,000 clones in the sample, around 80% are singletons; the top ten hold roughly 19%. This receptor was taken from a woman in her seventies who had recovered from COVID-19. Sequencing input: peripheral blood. V usage is TRBV6-5 and J usage is TRBJ1-1, with D maybe TRBD1 (5 bases). DNA of the CDR3: TGTGCCAGCAGCCGCGACAGCCCGACCCTAATAGAAGCTTTCTTT. Translating gives CASSRDSPTLIEAFF.